The text below deals with one T cell receptor beta chain. What it binds is not known. The junction departs from the called germline gene at one end, perhaps through a read error. These data belong to a study of PD-1 blockade in classical Hodgkin lymphoma. Study-wide results and limits: Baseline TCR diversity was reportedly lower in newly diagnosed patients than healthy donors. Exclusion was applied to patients who started nivolumab under 1 year after ASCT.

Assay used: immunoSEQ multiplex PCR; TCRdb lists only in-frame clones, some missing. The data contain under 30,000 clones, over 60% of them singletons. Following autologous stem cell transplantation, relapse occurred in every patient, and exposure to brentuximab vedotin varied. Best responses fell into complete response, partial response or progressive disease. The CDR3 is 12 amino acids. CDR1 and CDR2 from the germline V gene are SGHTA and FQGNSA. The chain combines TRBV7-2 with TRBJ2-1; D not resolved. The TCR originated in a human donor with classical Hodgkin lymphoma. The sample was peripheral blood mononuclear cells (PBMCs), taken at baseline. CDR3 sequence: CASSRRWGERFF. The CDR3 nucleotides are TGTGCCAGCAGCCGAAGGTGGGGTGAGCGGTTCTTC.